The sequence of this T cell receptor beta chain was determined in a study of blood T cell repertoires in COVID-19. About the research overall: The origin of the acute and convalescent COVID-19 samples was the United States, Italy and Spain. Nucleic acid was either cDNA or gDNA, and it came from T cells, B-cell-depleted T cells, or PBMCs.

In the authors' workflow: Quantification of nucleated cells was approximated via reference gene primer amplification. Some clones are missing from TCRdb's copy, which holds only in-frame ones; the method was immunoSEQ multiplex PCR. V and J calls plus clone size are reproduced from that table; the DNA served to infer D and trimming. Counted here are approximately 47,000 clones, approximately 80% occurring once; the ten biggest clones make up approximately 10%. J lost 2 bases, V lost 3 bases, and 2 bases had no gene match. This CDR3 has 14 amino acids. Germline loops: CDR1 SNHLY, CDR2 FYNNEI. This clonotype originated in a man between 60 and 75 years old with acute or convalescent COVID-19. Sample: peripheral blood. V gene TRBV2 combines with J gene TRBJ1-2; 8 positions match TRBD1. The CDR3 reads CASSDQGANYGYTF. CDR3 DNA: TGTGCCAGCAGTGATCAGGGGGCGAACTATGGCTACACCTTC.